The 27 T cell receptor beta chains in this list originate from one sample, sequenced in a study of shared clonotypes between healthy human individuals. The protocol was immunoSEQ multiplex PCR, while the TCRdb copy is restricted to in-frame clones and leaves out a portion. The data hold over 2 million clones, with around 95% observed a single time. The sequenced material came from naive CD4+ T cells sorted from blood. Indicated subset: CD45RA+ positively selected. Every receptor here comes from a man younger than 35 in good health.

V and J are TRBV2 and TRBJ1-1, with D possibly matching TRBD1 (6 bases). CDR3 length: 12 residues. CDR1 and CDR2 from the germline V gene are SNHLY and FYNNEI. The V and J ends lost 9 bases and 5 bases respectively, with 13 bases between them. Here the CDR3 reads CASYRERTEAFF. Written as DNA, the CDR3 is TGTGCCAGTTACAGGGAAAGGACTGAAGCTTTCTTT.

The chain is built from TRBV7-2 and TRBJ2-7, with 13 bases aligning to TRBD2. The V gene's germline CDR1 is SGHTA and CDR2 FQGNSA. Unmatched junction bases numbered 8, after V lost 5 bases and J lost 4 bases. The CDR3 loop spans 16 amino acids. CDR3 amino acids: CASSTTPTSGRYEQYF. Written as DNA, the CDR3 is TGTGCCAGCAGCACCACCCCGACTAGCGGGAGGTACGAGCAGTACTTC.

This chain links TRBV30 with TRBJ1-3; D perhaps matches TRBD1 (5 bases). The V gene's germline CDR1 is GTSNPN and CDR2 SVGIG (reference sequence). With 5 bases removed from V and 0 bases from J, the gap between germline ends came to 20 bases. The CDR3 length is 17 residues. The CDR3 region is CAWGGFPPQLSGNTIYF. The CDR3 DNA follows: TGTGCCTGGGGGGGTTTTCCCCCCCAACTCTCTGGAAACACCATATATTTT.

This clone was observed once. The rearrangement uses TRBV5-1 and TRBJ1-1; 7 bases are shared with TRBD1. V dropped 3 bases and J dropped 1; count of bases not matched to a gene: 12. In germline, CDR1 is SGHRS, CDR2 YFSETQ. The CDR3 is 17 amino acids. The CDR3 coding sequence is TGCGCCAGCAGCTCCCGGGACAGACGAATATCGAACACTGAAGCTTTCTTT. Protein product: CASSSRDRRISNTEAFF.

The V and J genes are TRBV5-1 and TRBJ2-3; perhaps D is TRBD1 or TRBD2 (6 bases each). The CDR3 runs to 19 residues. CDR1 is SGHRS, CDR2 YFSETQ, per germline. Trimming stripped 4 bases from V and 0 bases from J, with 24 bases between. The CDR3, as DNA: TGCGCCAGCAGCCTCCGGCCCGGGGGCGGTGCGTCTAGCACAGATACGCAGTATTTT. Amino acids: CASSLRPGGGASSTDTQYF. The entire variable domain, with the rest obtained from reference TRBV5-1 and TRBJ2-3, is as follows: KAGVTQTPRYLIKTRGQQVTLSCSPISGHRSVSWYQQTPGQGLQFLFEYFSETQRNKGNFPGRFSGRQFSNSRSEMNVSTLELGDSALYLCASSLRPGGGASSTDTQYFGPGTRLTVL.

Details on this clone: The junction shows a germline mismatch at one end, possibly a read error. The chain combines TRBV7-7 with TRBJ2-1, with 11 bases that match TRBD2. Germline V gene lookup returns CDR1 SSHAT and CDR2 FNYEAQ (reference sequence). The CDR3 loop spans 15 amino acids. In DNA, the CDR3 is TGTGCTAGCAGCTTGGCTAGCGGGAGGAACGGGGAGCAGTTCTTC. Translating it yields CASSLASGRNGEQFF.

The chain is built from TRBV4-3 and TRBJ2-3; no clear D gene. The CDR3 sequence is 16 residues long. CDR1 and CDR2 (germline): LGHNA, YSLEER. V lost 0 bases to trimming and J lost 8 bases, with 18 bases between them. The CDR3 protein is CASSQDMRQRIGTQYF. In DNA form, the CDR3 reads TGCGCCAGCAGCCAAGATATGCGCCAAAGAATAGGTACGCAGTATTTT.

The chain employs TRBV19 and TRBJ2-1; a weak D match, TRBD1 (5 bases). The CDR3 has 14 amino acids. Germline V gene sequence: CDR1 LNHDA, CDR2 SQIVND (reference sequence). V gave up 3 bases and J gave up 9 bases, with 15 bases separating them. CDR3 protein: CASSMPTGQGEQFF. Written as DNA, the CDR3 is TGTGCCAGTAGTATGCCTACTGGGCAGGGTGAGCAGTTCTTC.

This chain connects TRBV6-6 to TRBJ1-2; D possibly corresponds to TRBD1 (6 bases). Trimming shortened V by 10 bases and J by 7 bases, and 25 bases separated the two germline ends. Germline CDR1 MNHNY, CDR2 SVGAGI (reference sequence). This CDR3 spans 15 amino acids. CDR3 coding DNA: TGTGCCATCCGAGGTCTCAGGGGCGATTCCGCTGGCTACACCTTC. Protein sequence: CAIRGLRGDSAGYTF.

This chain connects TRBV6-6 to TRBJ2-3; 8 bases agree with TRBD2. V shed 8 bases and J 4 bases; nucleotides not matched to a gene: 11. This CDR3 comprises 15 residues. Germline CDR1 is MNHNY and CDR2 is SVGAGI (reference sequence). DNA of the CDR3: TGTGCCAGCTCTCCGAGGACTAGCTTTTCAGATACGCAGTATTTT. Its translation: CASSPRTSFSDTQYF.

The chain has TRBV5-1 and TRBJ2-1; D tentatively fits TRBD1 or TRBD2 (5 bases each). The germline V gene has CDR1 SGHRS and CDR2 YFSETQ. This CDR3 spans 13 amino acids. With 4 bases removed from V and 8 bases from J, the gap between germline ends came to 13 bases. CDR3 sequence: CASSLMGDDEQFF. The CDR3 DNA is TGCGCCAGCAGCCTGATGGGGGACGATGAGCAGTTCTTC.

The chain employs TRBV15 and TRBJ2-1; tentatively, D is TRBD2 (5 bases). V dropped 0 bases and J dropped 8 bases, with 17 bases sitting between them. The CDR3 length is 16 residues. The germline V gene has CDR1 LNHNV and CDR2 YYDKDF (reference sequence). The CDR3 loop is CATSREGRTPSDEQFF. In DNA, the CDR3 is TGTGCCACCAGCAGAGAAGGAAGGACTCCGTCCGATGAGCAGTTCTTC.

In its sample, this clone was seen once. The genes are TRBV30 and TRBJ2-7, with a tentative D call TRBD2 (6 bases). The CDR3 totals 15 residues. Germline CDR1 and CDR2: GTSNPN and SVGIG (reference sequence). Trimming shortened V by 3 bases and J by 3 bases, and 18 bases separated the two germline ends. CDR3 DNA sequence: TGTGCCTGGAGACGGGGAGGTCGTAGGAGCTACGAGCAGTACTTC. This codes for CAWRRGGRRSYEQYF.

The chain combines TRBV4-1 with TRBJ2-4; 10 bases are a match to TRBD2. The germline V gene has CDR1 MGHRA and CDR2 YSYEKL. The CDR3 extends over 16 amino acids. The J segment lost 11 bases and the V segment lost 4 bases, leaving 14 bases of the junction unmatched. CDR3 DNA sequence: TGCGCCAGCAGCCCCGGGCCCCAGCGGGGGGGCTGGGTTCAGTACTTC. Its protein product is CASSPGPQRGGWVQYF.

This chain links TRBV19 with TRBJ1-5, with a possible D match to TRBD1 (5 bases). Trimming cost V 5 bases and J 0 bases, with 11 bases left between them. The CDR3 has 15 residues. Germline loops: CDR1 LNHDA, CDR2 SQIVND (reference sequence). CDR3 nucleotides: TGTGCCAGTAGTCGCATCCAGGGTAGCAATCAGCCCCAGCATTTT. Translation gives CASSRIQGSNQPQHF.

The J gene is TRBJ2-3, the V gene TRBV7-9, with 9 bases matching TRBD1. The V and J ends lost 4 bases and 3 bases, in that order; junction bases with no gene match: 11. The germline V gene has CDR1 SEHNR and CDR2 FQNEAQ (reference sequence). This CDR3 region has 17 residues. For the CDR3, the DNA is TGTGCCAGCAGCTCGTACCACAGGGGGCGGGGAACAGATACGCAGTATTTT. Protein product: CASSSYHRGRGTDTQYF. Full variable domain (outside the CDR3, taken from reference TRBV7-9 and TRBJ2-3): DTGVSQNPRHKITKRGQNVTFRCDPISEHNRLYWYRQTLGQGPEFLTYFQNEAQLEKSRLLSDRFSAERPKGSFSTLEIQRTEQGDSAMYLCASSSYHRGRGTDTQYFGPGTRLTVL.

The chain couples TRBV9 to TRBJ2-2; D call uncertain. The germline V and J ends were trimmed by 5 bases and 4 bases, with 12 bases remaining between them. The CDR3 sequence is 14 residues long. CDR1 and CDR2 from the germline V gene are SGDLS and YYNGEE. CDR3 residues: CASRPSLITGELFF. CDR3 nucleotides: TGTGCCAGCAGGCCCTCCCTGATCACCGGGGAGCTGTTTTTT. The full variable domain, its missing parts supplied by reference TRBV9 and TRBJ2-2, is DSGVTQTPKHLITATGQRVTLRCSPRSGDLSVYWYQQSLDQGLQFLIQYYNGEERAKGNILERFSAQQFPDLHSELNLSSLELGDSALYFCASRPSLITGELFFGEGSRLTVL.

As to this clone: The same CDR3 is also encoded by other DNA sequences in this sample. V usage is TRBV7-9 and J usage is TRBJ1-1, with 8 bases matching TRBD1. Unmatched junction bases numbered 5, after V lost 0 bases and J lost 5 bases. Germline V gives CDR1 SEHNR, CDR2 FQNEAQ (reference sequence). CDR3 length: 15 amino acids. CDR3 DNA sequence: TGTGCCAGCAGCTTAGCGACAGGGGTGGATACTGAAGCTTTCTTT. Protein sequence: CASSLATGVDTEAFF.

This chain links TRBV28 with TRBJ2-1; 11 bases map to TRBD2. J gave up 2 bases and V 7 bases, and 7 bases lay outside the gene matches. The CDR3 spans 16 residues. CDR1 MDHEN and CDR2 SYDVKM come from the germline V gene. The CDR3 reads CASTSPGLAAYNEQFF. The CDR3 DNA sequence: TGTGCCAGCACCTCCCCGGGACTAGCGGCCTACAATGAGCAGTTCTTC.

The CDR3 reads CASSDGVRNTEAFF. CDR3 coding DNA: TGTGCCAGCAGTGACGGGGTAAGGAACACTGAAGCTTTCTTT. V and J are TRBV6-1 and TRBJ1-1; D is unclear. V lost 3 bases and J 1 base, leaving 9 bases between the germline ends. Germline V CDR1 and CDR2: MNHNS, SASEGT. The CDR3 covers 14 residues.

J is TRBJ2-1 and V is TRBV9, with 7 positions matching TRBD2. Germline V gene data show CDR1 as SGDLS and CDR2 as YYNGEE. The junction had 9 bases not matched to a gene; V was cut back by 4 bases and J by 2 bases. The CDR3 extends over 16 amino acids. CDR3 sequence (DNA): TGTGCCAGCAGCATTAGACCGGGGGGTGCCTACAATGAGCAGTTCTTC. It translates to CASSIRPGGAYNEQFF.

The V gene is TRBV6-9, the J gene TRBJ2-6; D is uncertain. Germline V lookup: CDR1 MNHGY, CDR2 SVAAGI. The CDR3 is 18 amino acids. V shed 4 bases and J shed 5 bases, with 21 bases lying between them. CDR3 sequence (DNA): TGTGCCAGCAGTTCCGCTCGCTTACGACAAAGTCGGGCCAACGTCCTGACTTTC. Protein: CASSSARLRQSRANVLTF.

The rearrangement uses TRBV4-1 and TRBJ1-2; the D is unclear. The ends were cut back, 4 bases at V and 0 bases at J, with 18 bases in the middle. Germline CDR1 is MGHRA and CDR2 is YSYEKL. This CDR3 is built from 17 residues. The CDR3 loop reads CASSPEGYDPANYGYTF. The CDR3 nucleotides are TGCGCCAGCAGCCCTGAGGGTTACGACCCGGCTAACTATGGCTACACCTTC.

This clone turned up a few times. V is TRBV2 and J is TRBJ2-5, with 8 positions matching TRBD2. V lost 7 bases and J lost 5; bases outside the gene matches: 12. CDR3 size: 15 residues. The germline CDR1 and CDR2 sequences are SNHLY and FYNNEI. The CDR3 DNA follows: TGTGCCAGCACCGTCAGCGGGGGCTTGATCGAGACCCAGTACTTC. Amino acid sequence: CASTVSGGLIETQYF.

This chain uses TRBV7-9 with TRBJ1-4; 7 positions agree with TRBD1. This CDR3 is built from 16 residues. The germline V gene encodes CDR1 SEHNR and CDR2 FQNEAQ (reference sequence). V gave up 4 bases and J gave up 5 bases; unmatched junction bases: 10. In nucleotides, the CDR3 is TGTGCCAGCAGCTCAGGACAGGTCGTAGGGAATGAAAAACTGTTTTTT. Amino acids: CASSSGQVVGNEKLFF. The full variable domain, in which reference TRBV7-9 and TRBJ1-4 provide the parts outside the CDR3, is DTGVSQNPRHKITKRGQNVTFRCDPISEHNRLYWYRQTLGQGPEFLTYFQNEAQLEKSRLLSDRFSAERPKGSFSTLEIQRTEQGDSAMYLCASSSGQVVGNEKLFFGSGTQLSVL.

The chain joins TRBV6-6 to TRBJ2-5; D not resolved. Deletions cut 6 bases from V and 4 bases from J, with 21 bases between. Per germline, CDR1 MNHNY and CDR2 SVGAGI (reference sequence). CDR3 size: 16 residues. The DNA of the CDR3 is TGTGCCAGCAGGCGATTCGCGGTGGACGCGCGAGAGACCCAGTACTTC. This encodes CASRRFAVDARETQYF.

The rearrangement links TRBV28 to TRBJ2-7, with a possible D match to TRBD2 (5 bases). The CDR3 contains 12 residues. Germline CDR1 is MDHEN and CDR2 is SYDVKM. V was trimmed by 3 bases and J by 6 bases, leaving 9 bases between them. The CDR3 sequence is CASSFGVLEQYF. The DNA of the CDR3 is TGTGCCAGCAGTTTCGGGGTTCTCGAGCAGTACTTC.